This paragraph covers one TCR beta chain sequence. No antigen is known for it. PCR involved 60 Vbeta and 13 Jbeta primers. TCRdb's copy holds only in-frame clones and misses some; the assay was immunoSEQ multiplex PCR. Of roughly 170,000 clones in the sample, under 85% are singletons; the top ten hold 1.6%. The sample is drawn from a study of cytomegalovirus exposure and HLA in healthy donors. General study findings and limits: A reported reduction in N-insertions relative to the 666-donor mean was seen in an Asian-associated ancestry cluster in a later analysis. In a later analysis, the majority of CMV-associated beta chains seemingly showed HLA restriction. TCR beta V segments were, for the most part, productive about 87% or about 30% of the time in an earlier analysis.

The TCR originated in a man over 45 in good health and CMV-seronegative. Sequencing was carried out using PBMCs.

This CDR3 reads CASSKGTSGGAILPSAQYF. Written as DNA, the CDR3 is TGTGCCAGCAGCAAGGGGACTAGCGGGGGGGCGATACTACCGTCGGCCCAGTACTTC. The chain joins TRBV21-1 to TRBJ2-5; the D segment call TRBD2 is taken from the table without a DNA check. TRBV21-1 is labeled a pseudogene. This CDR3 is 19 amino acids long.